This TCR beta chain stems from a study of blood T cell repertoires in COVID-19. Profiled with immunoSEQ multiplex PCR; TCRdb holds only in-frame clones, not every one. This sample has 350,000 to 400,000 clones, with about nine tenths found just once. This clone was seen a single time. This CDR3 is 16 amino acids long. The germline V and J ends were trimmed by 5 bases and 4 bases, with 18 bases remaining between them. Germline V gene sequence: CDR1 SGHTA, CDR2 FQGNSA. This TCR came from a middle-aged woman who had been exposed to COVID-19. The chain has TRBV7-2 and TRBJ1-3; D is ambiguous. Sequenced material: PBMCs or T cells enriched from blood (not recorded which). The CDR3 coding sequence is TGTGCCAGCAGCAGGAGTCCAGCGGCCGCCGGAAACACCATATATTTT. It encodes CASSRSPAAAGNTIYF.